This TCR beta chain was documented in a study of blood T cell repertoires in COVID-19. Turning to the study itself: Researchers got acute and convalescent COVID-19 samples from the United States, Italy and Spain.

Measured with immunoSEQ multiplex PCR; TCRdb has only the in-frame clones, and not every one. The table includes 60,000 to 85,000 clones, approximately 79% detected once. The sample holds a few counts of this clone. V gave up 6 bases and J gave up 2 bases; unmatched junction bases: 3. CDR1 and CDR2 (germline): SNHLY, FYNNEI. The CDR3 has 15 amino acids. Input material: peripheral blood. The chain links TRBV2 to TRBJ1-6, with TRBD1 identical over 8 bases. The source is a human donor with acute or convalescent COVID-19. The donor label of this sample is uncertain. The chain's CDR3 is CASRTTGAYNSPLHF. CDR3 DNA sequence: TGTGCCAGCAGGACGACAGGGGCCTATAATTCACCCCTCCACTTT.